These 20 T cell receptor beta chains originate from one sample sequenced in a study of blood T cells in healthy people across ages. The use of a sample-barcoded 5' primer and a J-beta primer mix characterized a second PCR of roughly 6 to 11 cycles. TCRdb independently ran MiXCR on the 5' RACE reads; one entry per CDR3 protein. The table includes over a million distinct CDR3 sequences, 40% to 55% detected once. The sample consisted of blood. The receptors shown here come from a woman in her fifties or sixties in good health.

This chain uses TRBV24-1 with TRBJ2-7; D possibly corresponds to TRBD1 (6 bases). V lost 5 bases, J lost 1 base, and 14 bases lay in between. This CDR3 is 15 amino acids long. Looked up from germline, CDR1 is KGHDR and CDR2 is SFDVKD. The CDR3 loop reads CATSVNRELSYEQYF. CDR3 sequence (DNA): TGTGCCACCAGTGTCAACAGGGAGTTGTCCTACGAGCAGTACTTC.

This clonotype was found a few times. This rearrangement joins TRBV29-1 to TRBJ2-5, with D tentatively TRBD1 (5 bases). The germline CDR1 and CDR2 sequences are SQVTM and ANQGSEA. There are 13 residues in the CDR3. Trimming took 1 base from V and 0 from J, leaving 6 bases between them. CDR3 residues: CSVEADNQETQYF. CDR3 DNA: TGCAGCGTTGAAGCGGACAACCAAGAGACCCAGTACTTC.

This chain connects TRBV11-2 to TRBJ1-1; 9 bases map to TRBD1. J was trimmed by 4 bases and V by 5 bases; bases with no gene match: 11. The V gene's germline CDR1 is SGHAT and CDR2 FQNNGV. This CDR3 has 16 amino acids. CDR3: CASSLRDREIGTEAFF. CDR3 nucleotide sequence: TGTGCCAGCAGCCTAAGGGACAGGGAGATTGGCACTGAAGCTTTCTTT.

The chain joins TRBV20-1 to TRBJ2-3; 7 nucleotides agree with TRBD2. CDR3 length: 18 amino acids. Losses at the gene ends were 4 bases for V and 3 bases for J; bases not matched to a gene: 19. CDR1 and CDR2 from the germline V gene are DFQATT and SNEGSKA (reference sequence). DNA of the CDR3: TGCAGTGCTACAGGACCAGCGGGAAGCGTGGTTTGGACAGATACGCAGTATTTT. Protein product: CSATGPAGSVVWTDTQYF.

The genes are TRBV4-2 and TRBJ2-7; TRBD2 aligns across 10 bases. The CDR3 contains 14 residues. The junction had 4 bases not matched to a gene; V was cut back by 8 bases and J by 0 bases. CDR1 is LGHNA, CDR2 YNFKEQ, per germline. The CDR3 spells CASSGLADSYEQYF. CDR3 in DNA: TGTGCCAGCTCAGGACTAGCGGACTCCTACGAGCAGTACTTC.

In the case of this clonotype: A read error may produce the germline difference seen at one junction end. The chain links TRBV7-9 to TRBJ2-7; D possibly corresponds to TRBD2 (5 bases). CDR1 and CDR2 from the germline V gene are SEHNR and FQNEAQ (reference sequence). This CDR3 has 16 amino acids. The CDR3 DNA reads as TGTGCCTGCAGCACACCAAAGGACTCATTAGGCTACGAGCAGTACTTC. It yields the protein CACSTPKDSLGYEQYF.

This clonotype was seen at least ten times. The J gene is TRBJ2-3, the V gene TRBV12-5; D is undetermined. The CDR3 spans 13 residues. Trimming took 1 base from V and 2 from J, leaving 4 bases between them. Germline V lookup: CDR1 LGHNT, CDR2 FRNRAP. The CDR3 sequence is CASGLALTDTQYF. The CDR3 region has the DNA TGTGCTAGTGGTTTGGCCCTCACAGATACGCAGTATTTT. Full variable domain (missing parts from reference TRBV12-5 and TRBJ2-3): DARVTQTPRHKVTEMGQEVTMRCQPILGHNTVFWYRQTMMQGLELLAYFRNRAPLDDSGMPKDRFSAEMPDATLATLKIQPSEPRDSAVYFCASGLALTDTQYFGPGTRLTVL.

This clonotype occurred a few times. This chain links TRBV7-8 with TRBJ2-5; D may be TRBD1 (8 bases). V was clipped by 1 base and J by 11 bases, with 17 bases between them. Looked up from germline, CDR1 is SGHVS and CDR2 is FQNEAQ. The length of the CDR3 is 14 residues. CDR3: CASSLGRTGREQYF. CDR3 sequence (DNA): TGTGCCAGCAGCTTAGGCCGGACAGGGAGGGAGCAGTACTTC.

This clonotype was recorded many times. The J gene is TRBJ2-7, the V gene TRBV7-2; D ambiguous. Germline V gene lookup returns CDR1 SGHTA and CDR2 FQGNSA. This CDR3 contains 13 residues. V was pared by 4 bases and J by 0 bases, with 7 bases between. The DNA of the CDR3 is TGTGCCAGCAGCTGGGTGGGCTCCTACGAGCAGTACTTC. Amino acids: CASSWVGSYEQYF.

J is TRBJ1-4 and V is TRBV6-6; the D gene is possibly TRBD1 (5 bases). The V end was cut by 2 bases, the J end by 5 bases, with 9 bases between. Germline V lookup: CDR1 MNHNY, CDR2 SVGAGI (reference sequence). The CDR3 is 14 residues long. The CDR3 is CASSYLGENEKLFF. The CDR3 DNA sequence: TGTGCCAGCAGTTACCTGGGGGAGAATGAAAAACTGTTTTTT.

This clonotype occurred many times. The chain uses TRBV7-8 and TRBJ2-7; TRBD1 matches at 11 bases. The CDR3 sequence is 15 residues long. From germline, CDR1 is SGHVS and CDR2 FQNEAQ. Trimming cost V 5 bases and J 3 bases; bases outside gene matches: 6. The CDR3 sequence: CASSPTGTGGYEQYF. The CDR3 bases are TGTGCCAGCAGCCCCACCGGGACAGGGGGCTACGAGCAGTACTTC.

The CDR3: CASSRRSGTGSYEQYF. DNA of the CDR3: TGTGCCAGCAGTCGTCGGTCCGGGACAGGCTCCTACGAGCAGTACTTC. The V gene is TRBV27, the J gene TRBJ2-7; 8 nucleotides agree with TRBD1. After removal of 5 bases from V and 0 bases from J, the junction contained 9 bases not matched to a gene. CDR1 MNHEY and CDR2 SMNVEV come from the germline V gene (reference sequence). The CDR3 spans 16 residues.

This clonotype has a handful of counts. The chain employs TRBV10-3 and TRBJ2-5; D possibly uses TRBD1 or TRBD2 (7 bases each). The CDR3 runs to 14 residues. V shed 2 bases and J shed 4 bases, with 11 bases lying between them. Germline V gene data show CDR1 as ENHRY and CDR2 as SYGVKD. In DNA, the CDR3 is TGTGCCATCAGTGAGGGCAGGGGGGGAGAGACCCAGTACTTC. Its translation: CAISEGRGGETQYF.

The CDR3 is CAISGISGLAGGLSDEQFF. The CDR3, as DNA: TGTGCCATCAGTGGCATCTCCGGACTAGCGGGAGGGCTGAGTGATGAGCAGTTCTTC. The chain joins TRBV10-3 to TRBJ2-1; 15 bases fit TRBD2. This CDR3 contains 19 residues. Germline V gene data show CDR1 as ENHRY and CDR2 as SYGVKD. J was trimmed by 8 bases and V by 4 bases; bases with no gene match: 15.

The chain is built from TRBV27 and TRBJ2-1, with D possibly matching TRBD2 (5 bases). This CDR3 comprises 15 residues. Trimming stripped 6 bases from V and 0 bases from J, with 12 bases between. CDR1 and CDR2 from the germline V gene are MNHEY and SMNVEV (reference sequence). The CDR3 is CASRLSGPSYNEQFF. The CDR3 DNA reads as TGTGCCAGCAGATTAAGCGGCCCCTCCTACAATGAGCAGTTCTTC.

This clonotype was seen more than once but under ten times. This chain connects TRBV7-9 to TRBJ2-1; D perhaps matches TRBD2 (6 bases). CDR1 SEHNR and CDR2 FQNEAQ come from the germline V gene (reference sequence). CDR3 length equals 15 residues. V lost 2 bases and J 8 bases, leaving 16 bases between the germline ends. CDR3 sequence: CASSLRASDLDEQFF. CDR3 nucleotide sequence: TGTGCCAGCAGCTTAAGGGCTAGCGATTTAGATGAGCAGTTCTTC.

The chain's CDR3 is CASSLLAGVGSYEQYF. The DNA of the CDR3 is TGTGCCAGCAGTTTACTAGCGGGAGTGGGCTCCTACGAGCAGTACTTC. The genes are TRBV28 and TRBJ2-5; 10 bases agree with TRBD2. TRBJ2-7 explains the end of the DNA better; the J call may be wrong. Germline CDR1 reads MDHEN; CDR2 reads SYDVKM. The CDR3 length is 16 residues.

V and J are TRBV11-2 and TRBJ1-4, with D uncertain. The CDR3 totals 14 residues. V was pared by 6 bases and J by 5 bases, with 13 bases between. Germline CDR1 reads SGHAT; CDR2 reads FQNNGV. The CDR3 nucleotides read TGTGCCAGCAGTTTAACCATTGCCAATGAAAAACTGTTTTTT. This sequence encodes CASSLTIANEKLFF.

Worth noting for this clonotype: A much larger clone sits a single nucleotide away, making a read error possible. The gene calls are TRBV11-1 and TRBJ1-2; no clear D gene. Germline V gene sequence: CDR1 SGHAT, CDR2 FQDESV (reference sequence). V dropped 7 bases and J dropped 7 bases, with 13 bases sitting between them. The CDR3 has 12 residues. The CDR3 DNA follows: TGTGCCAGCATCGTTGGCAGCTTTGGCTACACCTTC. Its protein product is CASIVGSFGYTF.

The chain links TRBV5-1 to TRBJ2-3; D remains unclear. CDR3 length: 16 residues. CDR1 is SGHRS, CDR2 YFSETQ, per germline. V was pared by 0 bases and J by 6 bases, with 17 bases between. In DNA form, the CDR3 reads TGCGCCAGCAGCTTGGTATTGTTACAGACCAGGGATACGCAGTATTTT. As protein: CASSLVLLQTRDTQYF.